Listed here are 8 T cell receptor delta chains from one sample, sequenced in a study of Vδ1+ human thymocytes. Antigens for these TCRs are unknown. General observations from the study: Thymic TRG and TRD repertoires appeared highly polyclonal.

RNA was extracted from the cells and then reverse transcribed. Multiplex PCR used pooled V-gene forward primers and a constant-region reverse primer to amplify CDR3s. TCRdb re-called clones from the multiplex PCR reads via CATT. Of some 25,000 delta-chain clones listed, around 7.4% are singletons. Sequencing was carried out using Vdelta1+ gamma-delta thymocytes from the thymus. Stated subset: FACS-sorted CD3+ TCRalphabeta- TCRVdelta1+ TCRVdelta2- thymocytes. These receptors all stem from a girl under two years old who had congenital heart surgery.

The sample holds a few counts of this clone. J is TRDJ1 and V is TRDV1, with D possibly being TRDD2 or TRDD3 (8 bases each). The CDR3 spans 23 residues. CDR1 and CDR2 (germline): TSWWSYY, QGS. V was cut by 1 base and J by 2 bases, with 35 bases left in between. The CDR3 loop reads CALGEPKSSYSYWGPHDTDKLIF. CDR3 DNA sequence: TGTGCTCTTGGGGAACCTAAATCTTCCTACTCCTACTGGGGGCCCCACGATACCGATAAACTCATCTTT.

The chain combines TRDV1 with TRDJ1; either TRDD2 or TRDD3 may supply D (7 bases each). Trimming shortened V by 3 bases and J by 7 bases, and 36 bases separated the two germline ends. Germline V lookup: CDR1 TSWWSYY, CDR2 QGS. This CDR3 contains 21 residues. The CDR3 region is CALGELPFLRTGDGSHTKLIF. Here the CDR3 DNA reads TGTGCTCTTGGGGAGCTTCCCTTCCTCCGTACTGGGGATGGTTCCCATACTAAACTCATCTTT.

This clone has a handful of counts. The chain links TRDV1 to TRDJ1; 10 nucleotides agree with TRDD3. After removal of 4 bases from V and 2 bases from J, the junction contained 19 bases not matched to a gene. The CDR3 is 20 residues long. Germline V lookup: CDR1 TSWWSYY, CDR2 QGS. The CDR3 region has the DNA TGTGCTCTTGGGGTAAATCTCCCGACACTTACTGGGGGATTAACCGATAAACTCATCTTT. It is translated as CALGVNLPTLTGGLTDKLIF.

This clone was seen only a few times. The rearrangement links TRDV1 to TRDJ1; the D gene is possibly TRDD3 (6 bases). The germline gives CDR1 TSWWSYY, CDR2 QGS. V lost 4 bases, J lost 4 bases, and 19 bases lay in between. This CDR3 has 16 residues. The CDR3 sequence is CALGGKKGDTSDKLIF. CDR3 sequence (DNA): TGTGCTCTTGGGGGAAAGAAGGGCGATACGAGCGATAAACTCATCTTT.

This clone was picked up a small number of times. This chain joins TRDV1 and TRDJ1; the match to TRDD3 covers 13 bases. Per the germline V gene, CDR1 is TSWWSYY and CDR2 is QGS. This CDR3 has 17 amino acids. Losses at the gene ends were 1 base for V and 10 bases for J; bases not matched to a gene: 12. This CDR3 reads CALGEQARTGGYGVLIF. CDR3 sequence (DNA): TGTGCTCTTGGGGAACAGGCCCGTACTGGGGGATACGGTGTACTCATCTTT.

The sample holds a few counts of this clone. The chain is built from TRDV1 and TRDJ1; TRDD3 matches at 11 bases. CDR3 length equals 20 residues. The trim removed 0 bases at V and 0 bases at J, leaving 12 bases unmatched. The germline CDR1 and CDR2 sequences are TSWWSYY and QGS. CDR3 in amino acids: CALGELSPWGIRKYTDKLIF. CDR3 in DNA: TGTGCTCTTGGGGAACTTAGCCCTTGGGGGATACGCAAGTACACCGATAAACTCATCTTT.

A J gene of TRDJ1 was called, though the V gene was not; the table assigns TRDD3, which was not confirmed against the DNA. This CDR3 has 19 residues. CDR3 sequence (DNA): TGTGCTCTCAGTTCCTACTGGATGTACTGGGGGATACGGGCCGATAAACTCATCTTT. Translated: CALSSYWMYWGIRADKLIF.

This clone was seen a few times. V and J are TRDV1 and TRDJ1, with 12 bases that match TRDD3. The CDR3 spans 18 residues. J lost 8 bases, V lost 2 bases, and 15 bases had no gene match. The germline V gene encodes CDR1 TSWWSYY and CDR2 QGS. Here the CDR3 DNA reads TGTGCTCTTGGGGAATGGTCCCCTGGGGGATACGCCGGGCAGAAACTCATCTTT. The encoded protein is CALGEWSPGGYAGQKLIF.